A selection of T cell receptor beta chains follows, all from one sample in a study of regulatory T cells in long-lasting Graves disease. Via MiXCR, TCRdb re-called the multiplex PCR reads, giving one row per CDR3 protein. The sample lists approximately 470,000 distinct CDR3 sequences; more than 20% were seen once. The sample here was peripheral blood mononuclear cells (PBMCs), taken when the disease was refractory, from a patient treated with antithyroid drugs. All receptors derive from a female donor with Graves disease. The CDR3 runs from the conserved cysteine through the conserved F or W. A D gene is named only where the DNA matches it firmly. A clone size is listed for some rows: how often the clone was seen (once, few, many), or a class if it is expanded.

d_call j_call clone_size v_call cdr3_nt cdr3_aa
. TRBJ1-2 . TRBV7-9 TGTGCCAGCAGTTTCGCCAGCGTACAGCGCCACGGCTATGGCTACACCTTC CASSFASVQRHGYGYTF
. TRBJ2-2 . TRBV12-3/TRBV12-4 TGTGCCAGCAGTTACAGAAAGGACACCGGGGAGCTGTTTTTT CASSYRKDTGELFF
TRBD2 TRBJ2-7 many TRBV28 TGTGCCAGCAGTTTTGTTGGGCTAGCGGGAGCCCACGAGCAGTACTTC CASSFVGLAGAHEQYF
. TRBJ2-7 few TRBV13 TGTGCCAGCAGCTTAGGGCCCGCGGAGTCCTACGAGCAGTACTTC CASSLGPAESYEQYF
. TRBJ1-2 few TRBV3-1 TGTGCCAGCAGCCCCGGTCGGCACCCGGGTGGCTACACCTTC CASSPGRHPGGYTF
. TRBJ2-5 . TRBV29-1 TGCAGCGCTGAAAGGAGGGGTCAGGGGACCCAGTACTTC CSAERRGQGTQYF
. TRBJ2-7 . TRBV5-4 TGTGCCAGCAGCTTGGCCGGGGGAGTACGCGAGCAGTACTTC CASSLAGGVREQYF
TRBD1 TRBJ1-2 many TRBV20-1 TGCAGCCCCCGTGGAGGGCTTTTACCGGGACAGGCGATCTACACCTTC CSPRGGLLPGQAIYTF
. TRBJ2-5 many TRBV6-1 TGTGCCAGCAGCGCCACAGGGTTCGGGACCCAGTACTTC CASSATGFGTQYF
. TRBJ2-1 . TRBV29-1 TGCAGCGTTGTGACGAGCGTACAGTTCTTC CSVVTSVQFF
TRBD2 TRBJ2-7 many TRBV7-2 TGTGCCAGCAGCTATCTAGCGGGACGGTCCTACGAGCAGTACTTC CASSYLAGRSYEQYF
. TRBJ1-2 many TRBV28 TGTGCCAGCAGTAATCCCGGGACGGTATATGACTACACCTTC CASSNPGTVYDYTF
. TRBJ1-3 . TRBV28 TGTGCCAGCAGTTTGACAAGGGGAAACGCCATATATTTT CASSLTRGNAIYF
TRBD1 TRBJ2-7 many TRBV15 TGTGCCACCAGCAGAGAATTTTCGGGACAGGGGGCGTCCTACGAGCAGTACTTC CATSREFSGQGASYEQYF
. TRBJ2-3 . TRBV12-3/TRBV12-4 TGTGCCAGCAGTTTGGTCTTCACAGATACGCAGTATTTT CASSLVFTDTQYF
. TRBJ2-3 few TRBV15 TGTGCCACCAGCAGAGAAGCGTCCCGGACAGATACGCAGTATTTT CATSREASRTDTQYF
. TRBJ2-7 many TRBV5-5 TGTGCCAGCAGCTTAGAGGGGCCGACACGCTACGAGCAGTACTTC CASSLEGPTRYEQYF
. TRBJ2-7 . TRBV5-1 TGCGCCAGCAGCTTGTCCCCCAGGGAAACCTACGAGCAGTACTTC CASSLSPRETYEQYF
TRBD2 TRBJ2-1 few TRBV28 TGTGCCAGCAGTTTAAGGGCTAGCGGGAGTTTGTACAATGAGCAGTTCTTC CASSLRASGSLYNEQFF
TRBD1 TRBJ2-7 few TRBV9 TGTGCCAGCAGCGTAGCGGACAGGGACGAGCAGTACTTC CASSVADRDEQYF
. TRBJ1-2 many TRBV13 TGTGCCAGCAGCCCCAAAGGACACGGAGTCTCTGGCTACACCTTC CASSPKGHGVSGYTF
TRBD1 TRBJ2-7 many TRBV28 TGTGCCAGCAGTCCAGGGGGCGCCAGCTACGAGCAGTACTTC CASSPGGASYEQYF